This TCR beta chain was sequenced during a study of cytomegalovirus exposure and HLA in healthy donors. Researchers ran the PCR with 60 Vbeta and 13 Jbeta primers. Produced via immunoSEQ multiplex PCR; TCRdb's table is partial and in-frame only. The sample lists 270,000 or so clones, approximately 91% occurring once. The CDR3 extends over 14 amino acids. CDR1 and CDR2 from the germline V gene are SGHDT and YYEEEE. V lost 0 bases and J lost 7, with 13 bases in between. The chain links TRBV5-6 to TRBJ1-1; D perhaps matches TRBD1 (6 bases). This TCR was sampled from a girl aged 2 to 9 in good health and CMV-seronegative. Source material: PBMCs. The CDR3 spells CASSLVGGQNEAFF. Here the CDR3 DNA reads TGTGCCAGCAGCTTGGTCGGGGGGCAGAATGAAGCTTTCTTT.